The source of this T cell receptor beta chain is a study of T cells in Graves' hyperthyroidism and ophthalmopathy. Study-wide points: Stable hyperthyroidism was told apart from ophthalmopathy by a model built on 13 V-J features.

It was RNA transcripts that yielded the amplified TCR beta CDR3 regions. HTBI primers drove first-round RT-PCR of the TCR CDR3. TCRdb re-derived calls from the multiplex PCR reads in MiXCR, one entry per CDR3 protein. The table includes hundreds of thousands of distinct CDR3 sequences, roughly 50% detected once. Germline V gene sequence: CDR1 SGHKS, CDR2 YYEKEE (reference sequence). CDR3 length: 13 amino acids. Trimming pared 4 bases from V and 5 bases from J, leaving 13 bases between. Regarding this clonotype: Its specificity is unknown.

This TCR was recovered from a woman younger than 35 with Graves' hyperthyroidism. Sequencing input: peripheral blood or thyroid tissue (not recorded which). This sequence joins TRBV5-5 and TRBJ2-7; D not certain. Here the CDR3 DNA reads TGTGCCAGCAGCCAAGAGAGGATCGACGAGCAGTACTTC. Translated, it gives CASSQERIDEQYF.